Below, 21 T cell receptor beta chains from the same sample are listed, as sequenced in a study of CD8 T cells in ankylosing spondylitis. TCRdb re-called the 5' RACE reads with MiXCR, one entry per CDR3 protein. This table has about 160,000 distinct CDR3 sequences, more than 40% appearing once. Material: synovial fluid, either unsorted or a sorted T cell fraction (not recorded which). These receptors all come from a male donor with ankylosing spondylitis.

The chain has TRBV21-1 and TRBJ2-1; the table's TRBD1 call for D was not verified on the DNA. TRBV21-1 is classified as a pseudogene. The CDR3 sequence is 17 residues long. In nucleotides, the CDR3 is TGTGCCAGCAGCAAACCCCGGGACAGGGACTCCTACAATGAGCAGTTCTTC. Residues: CASSKPRDRDSYNEQFF.

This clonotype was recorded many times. The CDR3 protein is CASSLSSSGGVETQYF. The CDR3 nucleotides are TGTGCCAGCAGCTTATCGAGTAGCGGGGGCGTTGAGACCCAGTACTTC. The chain joins TRBV7-3 to TRBJ2-5, with TRBD2 matching 9 bases. V lost 2 bases and J lost 5; bases outside the gene matches: 9. The germline V gene encodes CDR1 SGHTA and CDR2 FQGTGA. The CDR3 consists of 16 residues.

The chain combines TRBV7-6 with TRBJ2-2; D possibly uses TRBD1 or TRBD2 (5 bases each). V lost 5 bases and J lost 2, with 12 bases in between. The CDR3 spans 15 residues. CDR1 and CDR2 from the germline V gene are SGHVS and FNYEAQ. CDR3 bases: TGTGCCAGCAGCCCACCGGGACCCAACACCGGGGAGCTGTTTTTT. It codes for CASSPPGPNTGELFF.

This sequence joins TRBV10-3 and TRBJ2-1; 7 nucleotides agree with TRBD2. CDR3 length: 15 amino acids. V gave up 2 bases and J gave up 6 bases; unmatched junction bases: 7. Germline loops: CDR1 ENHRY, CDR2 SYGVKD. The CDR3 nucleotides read TGTGCCATCAGTGAGGGTGGCGGGAGCGGCAATGAGCAGTTCTTC. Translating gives CAISEGGGSGNEQFF.

The CDR3 sequence is CASSQGTGANYGYTF. The CDR3 nucleotides are TGCGCCAGCAGCCAAGGGACAGGGGCTAACTATGGCTACACCTTC. The V gene is TRBV4-1, the J gene TRBJ1-2; TRBD1 aligns across 9 bases. V was pared by 1 base and J by 0 bases, with 0 bases of the junction left unmatched. CDR3 size: 15 residues. Germline values: CDR1 MGHRA, CDR2 YSYEKL.

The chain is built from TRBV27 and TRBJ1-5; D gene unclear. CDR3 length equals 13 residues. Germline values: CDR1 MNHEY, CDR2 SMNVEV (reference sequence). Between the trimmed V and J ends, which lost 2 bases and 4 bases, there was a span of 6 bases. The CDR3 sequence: CASSLRPNQPQHF. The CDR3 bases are TGTGCCAGCAGTTTACGTCCTAATCAGCCCCAGCATTTT.

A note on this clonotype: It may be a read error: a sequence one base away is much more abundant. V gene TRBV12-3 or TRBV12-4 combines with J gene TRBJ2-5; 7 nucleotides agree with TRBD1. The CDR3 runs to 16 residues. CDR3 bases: TGTGCCAGCTGTTTAGCAACCGGGACAGATCCCGAGACCCAGTACTTC. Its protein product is CASCLATGTDPETQYF.

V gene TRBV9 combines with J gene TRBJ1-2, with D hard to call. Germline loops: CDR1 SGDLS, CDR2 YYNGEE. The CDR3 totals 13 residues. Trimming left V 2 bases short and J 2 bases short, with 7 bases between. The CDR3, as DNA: TGTGCCAGCAGCGTCGGCAGAAACTATGGCTACACCTTC. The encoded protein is CASSVGRNYGYTF.

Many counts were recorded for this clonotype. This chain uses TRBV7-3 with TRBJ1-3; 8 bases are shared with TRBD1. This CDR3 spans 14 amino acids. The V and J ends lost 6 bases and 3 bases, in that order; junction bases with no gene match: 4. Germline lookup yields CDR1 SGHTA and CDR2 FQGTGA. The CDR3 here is CASSPTGGGNTIYF. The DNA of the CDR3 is TGTGCCAGCAGTCCTACAGGGGGTGGAAACACCATATATTTT.

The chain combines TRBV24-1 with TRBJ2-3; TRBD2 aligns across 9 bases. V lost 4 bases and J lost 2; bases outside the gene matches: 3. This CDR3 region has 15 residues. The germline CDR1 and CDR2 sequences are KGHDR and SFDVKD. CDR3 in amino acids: CATSESGGITDTQYF. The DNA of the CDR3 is TGTGCCACCAGTGAGAGCGGGGGGATCACAGATACGCAGTATTTT.

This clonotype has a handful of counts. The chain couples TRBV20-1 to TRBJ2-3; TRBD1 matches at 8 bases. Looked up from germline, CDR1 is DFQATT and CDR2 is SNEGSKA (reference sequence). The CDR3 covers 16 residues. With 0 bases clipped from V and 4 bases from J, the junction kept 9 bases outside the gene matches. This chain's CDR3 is CSARDYGTGTSDTQYF. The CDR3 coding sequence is TGCAGTGCTAGAGATTACGGGACAGGAACCTCAGATACGCAGTATTTT.

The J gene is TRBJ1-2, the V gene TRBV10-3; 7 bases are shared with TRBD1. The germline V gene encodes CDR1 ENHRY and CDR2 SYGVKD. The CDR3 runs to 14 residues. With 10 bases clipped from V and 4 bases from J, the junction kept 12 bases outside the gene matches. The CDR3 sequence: CATSWRGQIYGYTF. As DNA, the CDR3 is TGTGCCACCTCGTGGAGGGGGCAGATCTATGGCTACACCTTC.

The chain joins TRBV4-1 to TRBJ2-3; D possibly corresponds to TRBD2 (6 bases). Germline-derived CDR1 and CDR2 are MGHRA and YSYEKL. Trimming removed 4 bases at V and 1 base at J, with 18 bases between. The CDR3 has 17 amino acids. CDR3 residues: CASSPGGASSRTDTQYF. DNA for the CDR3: TGCGCCAGCAGCCCCGGCGGGGCTTCTTCTCGCACAGATACGCAGTATTTT.

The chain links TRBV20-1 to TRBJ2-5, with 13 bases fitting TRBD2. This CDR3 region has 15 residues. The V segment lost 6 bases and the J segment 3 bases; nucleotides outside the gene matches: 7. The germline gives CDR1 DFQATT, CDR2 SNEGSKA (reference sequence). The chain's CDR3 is CSAAGGTSGEETQYF. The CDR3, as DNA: TGCAGTGCCGCCGGAGGGACTAGCGGGGAAGAGACCCAGTACTTC.

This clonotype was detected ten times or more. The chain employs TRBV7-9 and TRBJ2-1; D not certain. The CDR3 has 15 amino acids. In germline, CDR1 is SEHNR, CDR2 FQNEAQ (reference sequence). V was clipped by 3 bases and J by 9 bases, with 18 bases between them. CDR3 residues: CASSLPEHEVGEQFF. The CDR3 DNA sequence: TGTGCCAGCAGCTTGCCGGAACATGAGGTGGGTGAGCAGTTCTTC.

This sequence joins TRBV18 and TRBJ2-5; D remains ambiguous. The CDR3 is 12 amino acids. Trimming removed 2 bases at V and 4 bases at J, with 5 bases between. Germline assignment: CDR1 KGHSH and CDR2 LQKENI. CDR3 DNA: TGTGCCAGCTCACCAGAACCAGAGACCCAGTACTTC. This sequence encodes CASSPEPETQYF.

In DNA form, the CDR3 reads TGCGCCAGCAGCTTGGTGAACGGGCATAATGAGCAGTTCTTC. Translated: CASSLVNGHNEQFF. The chain joins TRBV5-1 to TRBJ2-1, with D uncertain. V was trimmed by 0 bases and J by 7 bases, leaving 11 bases between them. Per germline, CDR1 SGHRS and CDR2 YFSETQ. This CDR3 contains 14 residues. Looking up the rest from reference TRBV5-1 and TRBJ2-1 gives the full variable domain: KAGVTQTPRYLIKTRGQQVTLSCSPISGHRSVSWYQQTPGQGLQFLFEYFSETQRNKGNFPGRFSGRQFSNSRSEMNVSTLELGDSALYLCASSLVNGHNEQFFGPGTRLTVL.

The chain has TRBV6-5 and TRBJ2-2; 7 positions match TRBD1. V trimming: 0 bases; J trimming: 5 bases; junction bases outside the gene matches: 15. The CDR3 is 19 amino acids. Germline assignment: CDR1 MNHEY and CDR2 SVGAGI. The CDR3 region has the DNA TGTGCCAGCAGTTACTCGACCTATACCATTGGGACAGATACCGGGGAGCTGTTTTTT. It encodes CASSYSTYTIGTDTGELFF.

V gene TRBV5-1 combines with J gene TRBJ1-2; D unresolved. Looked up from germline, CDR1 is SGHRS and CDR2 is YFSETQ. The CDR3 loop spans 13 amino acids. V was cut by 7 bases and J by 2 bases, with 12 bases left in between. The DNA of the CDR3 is TGCGCCAGCGGCTCAGCGAGGAACTATGGCTACACCTTC. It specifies CASGSARNYGYTF.

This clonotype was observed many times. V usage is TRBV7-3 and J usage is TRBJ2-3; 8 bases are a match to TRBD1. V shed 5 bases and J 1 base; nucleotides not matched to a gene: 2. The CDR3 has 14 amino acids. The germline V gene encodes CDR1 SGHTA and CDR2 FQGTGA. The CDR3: CASSPTGGTDTQYF. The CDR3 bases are TGTGCCAGCAGCCCGACAGGGGGCACAGATACGCAGTATTTT.

DNA for the CDR3: TGTGCCAGCAGTTTCGGCCAGTTAACCACAGATACGCAGTATTTT. The encoded protein is CASSFGQLTTDTQYF. This chain links TRBV6-5 with TRBJ2-3; D is ambiguous. The CDR3 runs to 15 residues. Germline V gene sequence: CDR1 MNHEY, CDR2 SVGAGI. Trimming shortened V by 4 bases and J by 2 bases, and 13 bases separated the two germline ends.